This T cell receptor (beta chain) was sequenced in a study of graft-versus-host responses after intestinal transplantation. Whole-study results and caveats: Circulating GvH clones peaking coincided with falling HvG clones soon after transplant. Among recipient marrow samples, GvH clones were found; some appeared first in ileum or blood. Individuals carrying graft-donor T cell macrochimerism showed high graft-versus-host to host-versus-graft clonal ratios in allografts.

As for this clone: Its antigen is unidentified.

The germline V gene has CDR1 KGHSH and CDR2 LQKENI. Trimming shortened V by 6 bases and J by 0 bases, and 14 bases separated the two germline ends. The CDR3 is 15 amino acids. Clones were sequenced by immunoSEQ multiplex PCR, and TCRdb holds only the in-frame ones, with some missing. The sample holds approximately 75,000 clones, roughly 89% seen once. The sequence derives from a human donor who was the organ donor for an intestinal transplant. The rearrangement joins TRBV18 to TRBJ1-2, with D possibly being TRBD1 (6 bases). Specimen: unstimulated CD8+ T cells sorted from spleen or lymph node cells, collected before transplant. CDR3: CASSLSGVTNYGYTF. CDR3 bases: TGTGCCAGCTCTCTCTCAGGGGTTACTAACTATGGCTACACCTTC.